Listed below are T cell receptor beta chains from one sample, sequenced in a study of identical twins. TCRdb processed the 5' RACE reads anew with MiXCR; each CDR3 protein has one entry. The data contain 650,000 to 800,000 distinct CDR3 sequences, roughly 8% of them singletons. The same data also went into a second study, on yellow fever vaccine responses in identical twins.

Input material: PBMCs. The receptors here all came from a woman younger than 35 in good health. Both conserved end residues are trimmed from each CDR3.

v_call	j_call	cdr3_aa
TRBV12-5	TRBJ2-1	ASGLGGAYNEQF
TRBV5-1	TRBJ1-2	ASSYLSGDYGYT
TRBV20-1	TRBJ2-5	SADDVSTSGRFGETQY
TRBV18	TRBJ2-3	ASSPRGQRAPTDTQY
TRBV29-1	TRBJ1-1	SEMDPGTEAF
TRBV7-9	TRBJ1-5	ASSPGIQPQH
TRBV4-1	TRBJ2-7	ASSQAGGSSYEQY
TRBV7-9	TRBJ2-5	ASSLANRAQETQY
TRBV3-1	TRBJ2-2	ASSPKLEIGELF
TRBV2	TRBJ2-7	ASNPNRDSYEQY
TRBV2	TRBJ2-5	ASRRFQETQY
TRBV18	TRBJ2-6	ASSSTGASFSGANVLT
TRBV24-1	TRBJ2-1	ATSLGSGGSYNEQF
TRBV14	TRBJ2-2	ASSQAGNIGGELF
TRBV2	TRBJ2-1	ASSPSGRLDEQF
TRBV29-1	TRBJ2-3	SVDPLAGGLTDTQY
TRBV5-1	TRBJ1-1	ASSLSTAMNTEAF
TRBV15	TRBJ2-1	ATSRGPPGGYYNEQF
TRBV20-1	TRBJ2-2	SATPTVNTGELF
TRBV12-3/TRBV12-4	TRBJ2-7	ASTVAGVSNDEQY
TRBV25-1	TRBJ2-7	ASSEYGSGPAGDEQY
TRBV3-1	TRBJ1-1	ASSSRQGGNTEAF
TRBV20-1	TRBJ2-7	SATKSRQGDYEQY
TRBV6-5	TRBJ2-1	ASRGLGEQF
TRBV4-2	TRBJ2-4	ASSQDGTVNIQY